The rows below give T cell receptor beta chains drawn from one sample of a study of blood T cell repertoires in COVID-19. Sequenced by immunoSEQ multiplex PCR; TCRdb stores in-frame clones only, minus some. The repertoire consists of about 150,000 clones, with approximately 80% occurring once and the leading ten covering more than 7.5%. Sequenced sample: peripheral blood. The receptors stem from a woman between 50 and 59 years old with acute or convalescent COVID-19. The CDR3 runs from the conserved cysteine through the conserved F or W. Each record gives: clone size, CDR3 length, V gene, J gene, D gene, CDR3 DNA, CDR3 protein. A D gene is named only where the DNA matches it firmly. Only some rows state a clone size, as once, few, many or a class for expanded clones.

clone_size: .; cdr3_length: 18; v_call: TRBV6-1; j_call: TRBJ1-6; d_call: TRBD1; cdr3_nt: TGTGCCAGCAGTGAAGAGGTCCAGCGGACAGGCTCCAATTCACCCCTCCACTTT; cdr3_aa: CASSEEVQRTGSNSPLHF
clone_size: .; cdr3_length: 16; v_call: TRBV5-1; j_call: TRBJ2-3; d_call: TRBD1; cdr3_nt: TGCGCCAGCAGTTTCGACAGGGCGACGAGCACAGATACGCAGTATTTT; cdr3_aa: CASSFDRATSTDTQYF
clone_size: .; cdr3_length: 12; v_call: TRBV6-5; j_call: TRBJ1-2; d_call: .; cdr3_nt: TGTGCCAGCAGCCCCGGGACAATTGGCTACACCTTC; cdr3_aa: CASSPGTIGYTF
clone_size: .; cdr3_length: 13; v_call: TRBV9; j_call: TRBJ2-7; d_call: TRBD1; cdr3_nt: TGTGCCAGCAGCGCGGGGACAGTCTACGAGCAGTACTTC; cdr3_aa: CASSAGTVYEQYF
clone_size: .; cdr3_length: 15; v_call: TRBV14; j_call: TRBJ1-2; d_call: .; cdr3_nt: TGTGCCAGCAGCCAAGTTGGACACACCCTCTATGGCTACACCTTC; cdr3_aa: CASSQVGHTLYGYTF
clone_size: .; cdr3_length: 14; v_call: TRBV6-5; j_call: TRBJ2-5; d_call: .; cdr3_nt: TGTGCCAGCAGTTCCCCGGGACATCAAGAGACCCAGTACTTC; cdr3_aa: CASSSPGHQETQYF
clone_size: .; cdr3_length: 14; v_call: TRBV5-5; j_call: TRBJ2-5; d_call: .; cdr3_nt: TGTGCCAGCAGCTTGCAGGGGCCCCAGGAGACCCAGTACTTC; cdr3_aa: CASSLQGPQETQYF
clone_size: few; cdr3_length: 12; v_call: TRBV3-1/TRBV3-2; j_call: TRBJ2-1; d_call: TRBD1; cdr3_nt: TGTGCCAGCAGCCTAGAGACAGGGAAGAGGTTCTTC; cdr3_aa: CASSLETGKRFF
clone_size: .; cdr3_length: 14; v_call: TRBV4-1; j_call: TRBJ1-6; d_call: .; cdr3_nt: TGCGCCAGCAGCCTCCCGGGTGGGAATTCACCCCTCCACTTT; cdr3_aa: CASSLPGGNSPLHF
clone_size: .; cdr3_length: 16; v_call: TRBV24-1; j_call: TRBJ2-1; d_call: .; cdr3_nt: TGTGCCACCAGTGACGCAGGACAGACAAGGTACAATGAGCAGTTCTTC; cdr3_aa: CATSDAGQTRYNEQFF
clone_size: .; cdr3_length: 11; v_call: TRBV20-1; j_call: TRBJ2-7; d_call: .; cdr3_nt: TGCAGTGTCGCGCCCTTCTACGAGCAGTACTTC; cdr3_aa: CSVAPFYEQYF
clone_size: .; cdr3_length: 15; v_call: TRBV6-6; j_call: TRBJ1-1; d_call: TRBD1; cdr3_nt: TGTGCCAGCAGTAACCGGGACAGGGGGAACACTGAAGCTTTCTTT; cdr3_aa: CASSNRDRGNTEAFF
clone_size: once; cdr3_length: 11; v_call: TRBV6-4; j_call: TRBJ1-2; d_call: .; cdr3_nt: TGTGCCAGCAGTGAAGGGGCTGGCTACACCTTC; cdr3_aa: CASSEGAGYTF
clone_size: .; cdr3_length: 16; v_call: TRBV27; j_call: TRBJ1-1; d_call: .; cdr3_nt: TGTGCCAGCAGTTTATGGGGGGGGGTCATGAACACTGAAGCTTTCTTT; cdr3_aa: CASSLWGGVMNTEAFF
clone_size: .; cdr3_length: 14; v_call: TRBV9; j_call: TRBJ2-7; d_call: TRBD1; cdr3_nt: TGTGCCAGCACCCCCGGGACAGGGCCCTACGAGCAGTACTTC; cdr3_aa: CASTPGTGPYEQYF
clone_size: .; cdr3_length: 14; v_call: TRBV4-3; j_call: TRBJ1-6; d_call: .; cdr3_nt: TGCGCCAGCAGCCAAGGGCAGTATAATTCACCCCTCCACTTT; cdr3_aa: CASSQGQYNSPLHF
clone_size: once; cdr3_length: 13; v_call: TRBV27; j_call: TRBJ1-1; d_call: TRBD1; cdr3_nt: TGTGCCAGCAGTCTGGACAGGGTAGCTGAAGCTTTCTTT; cdr3_aa: CASSLDRVAEAFF
clone_size: .; cdr3_length: 16; v_call: TRBV5-1; j_call: TRBJ2-1; d_call: TRBD1; cdr3_nt: TGCGCCAGCAGCCCACACGGGACAGGGACCTACAATGAGCAGTTCTTC; cdr3_aa: CASSPHGTGTYNEQFF
clone_size: .; cdr3_length: 15; v_call: TRBV27; j_call: TRBJ1-5; d_call: TRBD1; cdr3_nt: TGTGCCAGCATCGGGGACAGGGACGGCAATCAGCCCCAGCATTTT; cdr3_aa: CASIGDRDGNQPQHF
clone_size: .; cdr3_length: 15; v_call: TRBV7-2; j_call: TRBJ2-5; d_call: TRBD2; cdr3_nt: TGTGCCAGCAGCTTAGGGACTAGCCTCCAAGAGACCCAGTACTTC; cdr3_aa: CASSLGTSLQETQYF
clone_size: few; cdr3_length: 13; v_call: TRBV28; j_call: TRBJ1-2; d_call: .; cdr3_nt: TGTGCCAGCAGTGCCCCAGACATCTATGGCTACACCTTC; cdr3_aa: CASSAPDIYGYTF
clone_size: once; cdr3_length: 15; v_call: TRBV29-1; j_call: TRBJ2-3; d_call: TRBD2; cdr3_nt: TGCAGCGTTGATACGGGCGGGGGGTTGACAGATACGCAGTATTTT; cdr3_aa: CSVDTGGGLTDTQYF
clone_size: .; cdr3_length: 13; v_call: TRBV19; j_call: TRBJ2-5; d_call: .; cdr3_nt: TGTGCCAGTAGTATAGGGCGGCGTGAGACCCAGTACTTC; cdr3_aa: CASSIGRRETQYF
clone_size: many; cdr3_length: 13; v_call: TRBV18; j_call: TRBJ1-1; d_call: TRBD1; cdr3_nt: TGTGCCAGCTCACCTCAGGGGGCAACTGAAGCTTTCTTT; cdr3_aa: CASSPQGATEAFF
clone_size: .; cdr3_length: 14; v_call: TRBV7-2; j_call: TRBJ2-1; d_call: .; cdr3_nt: TGTGCCAGCGTCGAGGTGCTTTCCTACAATGAGCAGTTCTTC; cdr3_aa: CASVEVLSYNEQFF
clone_size: .; cdr3_length: 15; v_call: TRBV5-1; j_call: TRBJ1-1; d_call: .; cdr3_nt: TGCGCCAGCAGCTTGGTGTCGGGAGTTGGCACTGAAGCTTTCTTT; cdr3_aa: CASSLVSGVGTEAFF
clone_size: .; cdr3_length: 17; v_call: TRBV27; j_call: TRBJ2-3; d_call: TRBD2; cdr3_nt: TGTGCCAGCAGTTTTCTAATCCTAGCGGGTGATGCAGATACGCAGTATTTT; cdr3_aa: CASSFLILAGDADTQYF
clone_size: few; cdr3_length: 15; v_call: TRBV14; j_call: TRBJ1-2; d_call: .; cdr3_nt: TGTGCCAGCAGCCAAGAAGAGGTCCGGGTCTATGGCTACACCTTC; cdr3_aa: CASSQEEVRVYGYTF
clone_size: .; cdr3_length: 13; v_call: TRBV7-9; j_call: TRBJ2-5; d_call: .; cdr3_nt: TGTGCCAGCAGCTTAGAAGGGGCTGAGACCCAGTACTTC; cdr3_aa: CASSLEGAETQYF
clone_size: .; cdr3_length: 14; v_call: TRBV18; j_call: TRBJ1-1; d_call: TRBD1; cdr3_nt: TGTGCCAGCTCACCCCTCGGACAGGGCGCTGAAGCTTTCTTT; cdr3_aa: CASSPLGQGAEAFF
clone_size: .; cdr3_length: 16; v_call: TRBV10-1; j_call: TRBJ2-3; d_call: TRBD2; cdr3_nt: TGCGCCAGCAGTGAGTCGTTCGGGGGGGGGACAGATACGCAGTATTTT; cdr3_aa: CASSESFGGGTDTQYF
clone_size: .; cdr3_length: 13; v_call: TRBV5-8; j_call: TRBJ1-2; d_call: .; cdr3_nt: TGTGCCAGCAGCTTCGGACATTACTATGGCTACACCTTC; cdr3_aa: CASSFGHYYGYTF
clone_size: .; cdr3_length: 13; v_call: TRBV10-3; j_call: TRBJ2-7; d_call: .; cdr3_nt: TGTGCCATCAGTGAAGGGACTTACTACGAGCAGTACTTC; cdr3_aa: CAISEGTYYEQYF
clone_size: .; cdr3_length: 14; v_call: TRBV9; j_call: TRBJ2-3; d_call: TRBD1; cdr3_nt: TGTGCCAGCGGACGACAGGGGCCCACAGATACGCAGTATTTT; cdr3_aa: CASGRQGPTDTQYF
clone_size: .; cdr3_length: 15; v_call: TRBV5-1; j_call: TRBJ2-3; d_call: TRBD2; cdr3_nt: TGCGCCAGCAGCGCGCTAGCGGAGGGCACAGATACGCAGTATTTT; cdr3_aa: CASSALAEGTDTQYF
clone_size: .; cdr3_length: 16; v_call: TRBV4-2; j_call: TRBJ2-7; d_call: .; cdr3_nt: TGTGCCAGCAGCCAAGACTACAGACCCACCGACTACGAGCAGTACTTC; cdr3_aa: CASSQDYRPTDYEQYF